These 5 T cell receptor beta chains were all obtained from the same sample, sequenced in a study of response to subunit inactivated influenza vaccine. In TCRdb, the RT-PCR reads were re-called with MiXCR into one record per CDR3 protein. The table records about 570,000 distinct CDR3 sequences, approximately 10% of them present only once. The sample was also linked to a second study, of T cells expressing NK-cell markers. According to that study: Researchers built TCR beta cDNA using 5'RACE template switching with UMIs.

This material consisted of PBMCs from blood, taken on the day of vaccination. The receptor set was obtained from a man aged 45 to 65 who received an inactivated influenza vaccine.

The chain employs TRBV29-1 and TRBJ2-1; a weak D match, TRBD1 (5 bases). This CDR3 region has 12 residues. Trimming left V 8 bases short and J 7 bases short, with 15 bases between. Germline lookup yields CDR1 SQVTM and CDR2 ANQGSEA. The CDR3 loop reads CSFRTAGNEQFF. As DNA, the CDR3 is TGCAGCTTCCGGACCGCAGGGAATGAGCAGTTCTTC.

This clonotype was counted ten times or more. The rearrangement uses TRBV28 and TRBJ2-7; D remains ambiguous. The CDR3 length is 11 residues. V dropped 6 bases and J dropped 7 bases, with 10 bases sitting between them. Germline CDR1 reads MDHEN; CDR2 reads SYDVKM. The CDR3 DNA reads TGTGCCAGCAGAGGTGGTGGGGAGCAGTACTTC. Protein sequence: CASRGGGEQYF.

This clonotype showed up just a few times. The chain uses TRBV12-3 or TRBV12-4 and TRBJ2-5, with 10 bases fitting TRBD2. CDR3 length: 15 amino acids. Losses at the gene ends were 6 bases for V and 3 bases for J; bases not matched to a gene: 7. This chain's CDR3 is CASSPLAGGKETQYF. As DNA, the CDR3 is TGTGCCAGCAGCCCATTAGCGGGGGGCAAAGAGACCCAGTACTTC.

This chain uses TRBV11-2 with TRBJ2-7, with a tentative D call TRBD1 (8 bases). The CDR3 sequence is 19 residues long. With 5 bases removed from V and 2 bases from J, the gap between germline ends came to 28 bases. Germline CDR1 reads SGHAT; CDR2 reads FQNNGV. CDR3 sequence reads: CASSPSGTGVASGTYEQYF. In nucleotides, the CDR3 is TGTGCCAGCAGCCCGTCCGGGACAGGTGTGGCTAGCGGCACCTACGAGCAGTACTTC.

This clonotype was detected a few times. This sequence joins TRBV29-1 and TRBJ2-3; 12 nucleotides align to TRBD2. Germline CDR1 reads SQVTM; CDR2 reads ANQGSEA. V lost 4 bases to trimming and J lost 4 bases; unmatched junction nucleotides: 9. CDR3 size: 16 residues. As DNA, the CDR3 is TGCAGCGTTGTCGGGCTAGCGGGAGGGCCGGCAGATACGCAGTATTTT. It translates to CSVVGLAGGPADTQYF.